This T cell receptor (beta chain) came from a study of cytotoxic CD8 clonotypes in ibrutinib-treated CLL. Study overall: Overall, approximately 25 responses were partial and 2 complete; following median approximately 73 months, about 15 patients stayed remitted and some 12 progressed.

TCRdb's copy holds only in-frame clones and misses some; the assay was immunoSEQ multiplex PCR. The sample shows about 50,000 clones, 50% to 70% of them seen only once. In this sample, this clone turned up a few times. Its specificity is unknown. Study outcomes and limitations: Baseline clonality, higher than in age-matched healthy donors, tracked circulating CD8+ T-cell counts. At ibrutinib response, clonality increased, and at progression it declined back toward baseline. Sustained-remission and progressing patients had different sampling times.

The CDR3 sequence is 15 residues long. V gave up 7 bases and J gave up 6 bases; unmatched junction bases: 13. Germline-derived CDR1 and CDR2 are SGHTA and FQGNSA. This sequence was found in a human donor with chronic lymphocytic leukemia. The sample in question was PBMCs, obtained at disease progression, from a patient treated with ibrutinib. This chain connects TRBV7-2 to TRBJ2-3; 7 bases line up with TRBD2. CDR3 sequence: CASILSHGRPDTQYF. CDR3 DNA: TGTGCCAGCATCCTATCGCACGGGAGGCCGGATACGCAGTATTTT.